The 2 T cell receptor beta chains below were found in one sample sequenced in a study of control samples from healthy donors and cancer patients. Sequencing used immunoSEQ multiplex PCR; TCRdb keeps in-frame clones, though not all of them. The sample shows approximately 94,000 clones, 85% to 90% of them seen only once. Material: blood. These receptors all stem from a woman in her forties or fifties in good health.

This chain uses TRBV6-1 with TRBJ2-7, with D possibly matching TRBD1 (6 bases). The germline V gene has CDR1 MNHNS and CDR2 SASEGT. The CDR3 contains 14 residues. The V and J ends lost 2 bases and 3 bases respectively, with 11 bases between them. This CDR3 reads CASSENRVNYEQYF. As DNA, the CDR3 is TGTGCCAGCAGTGAAAACAGGGTTAACTACGAGCAGTACTTC.

The chain links TRBV7-2 to TRBJ2-5, with TRBD1 as a possible D gene (6 bases). V lost 2 bases and J lost 2, with 9 bases in between. There are 14 residues in the CDR3. Germline lookup yields CDR1 SGHTA and CDR2 FQGNSA. CDR3 bases: TGTGCCAGCAGCTTAAGTCAGGGGCAAGAGACCCAGTACTTC. Translation: CASSLSQGQETQYF.